The 18 T cell receptor beta chains below come from one sample, sequenced in a study of CD8 T cell repertoires and HIV-1 epitope variants. Assay used: immunoSEQ multiplex PCR; TCRdb lists only in-frame clones, some missing. Among 5,000 to 6,500 clones listed, approximately 65% were seen once. Antigens for these TCRs are unknown. Input material: cultured CD8+ T cells derived from PBMCs. The receptors were gathered from a male donor with HIV.

J is TRBJ2-2 and V is TRBV5-1; D unresolved. The CDR3 is 12 residues long. Germline V lookup: CDR1 SGHRS, CDR2 YFSETQ. V was clipped by 5 bases and J by 5 bases, with 7 bases between them. Written as DNA, the CDR3 is TGCGCCAGCAGGGGCGATACCGGGGAGCTGTTTTTT. Translation gives CASRGDTGELFF.

The chain is built from TRBV5-4 and TRBJ2-1; perhaps TRBD2 as D (5 bases). V was trimmed by 5 bases and J by 8 bases, leaving 17 bases between them. The length of the CDR3 is 14 residues. Germline loops: CDR1 SGHNT, CDR2 YYREEE (reference sequence). Here the CDR3 reads CASSYGLELDEQFF. In DNA, the CDR3 is TGTGCCAGCAGTTACGGACTCGAGCTGGATGAGCAGTTCTTC.

The chain carries TRBV7-9 and TRBJ1-1, with 10 nucleotides matching TRBD1. The CDR3 spans 16 residues. Germline values: CDR1 SEHNR, CDR2 FQNEAQ (reference sequence). V was clipped by 4 bases and J by 1 base; unmatched bases: 6. The DNA of the CDR3 is TGTGCCAGCAGCTGGGGGGACAGGGGAGCGAACACTGAAGCTTTCTTT. This codes for CASSWGDRGANTEAFF.

This clone appeared a single time. The chain uses TRBV7-7 and TRBJ2-1, with TRBD2 matching over 8 bases. Germline-derived CDR1 and CDR2 are SSHAT and FNYEAQ (reference sequence). The CDR3 loop spans 17 amino acids. The V gene end was trimmed by 1 base and the J gene end by 1 base; junction bases not matched to a gene: 6. The CDR3 nucleotides are TGTGCCAGCAGCTTAGTCCCAGCGGGGGTTTCCTACAATGAGCAGTTCTTC. Amino acid sequence: CASSLVPAGVSYNEQFF.

The chain combines TRBV7-6 with TRBJ2-3; D is perhaps TRBD1 (6 bases). Per germline, CDR1 SGHVS and CDR2 FNYEAQ. V was trimmed by 0 bases and J by 3 bases, leaving 10 bases between them. CDR3 length: 15 amino acids. The CDR3 protein is CASSLAQGGTDTQYF. The CDR3 coding sequence is TGTGCCAGCAGCTTAGCACAGGGTGGAACAGATACGCAGTATTTT.

CDR3 nucleotides: TGTGCCAGCAGCTTTAAGGGAACTAACTATGGCTACACCTTC. Translated, it gives CASSFKGTNYGYTF. V and J are TRBV11-2 and TRBJ1-2; D is ambiguous. CDR1 and CDR2 from the germline V gene are SGHAT and FQNNGV. Trimming stripped 3 bases from V and 0 bases from J, with 8 bases between. This CDR3 has 14 residues.

The chain recombines TRBV6-5 with TRBJ2-1, with 8 bases aligning to TRBD2. This CDR3 is 15 amino acids long. Germline V CDR1 and CDR2: MNHEY, SVGAGI. J lost 5 bases, V lost 1 base, and 4 bases had no gene match. This CDR3 is CASSYLAGGDNEQFF. The CDR3, as DNA: TGTGCCAGCAGTTACTTGGCGGGGGGAGACAATGAGCAGTTCTTC.

This chain joins TRBV28 and TRBJ1-4; maybe TRBD1 (6 bases). Germline V gene data show CDR1 as MDHEN and CDR2 as SYDVKM. The CDR3 sequence is 13 residues long. Trimming left V 6 bases short and J 8 bases short, with 13 bases between. The CDR3 protein is CASSPSGGEKLFF. The CDR3 DNA sequence: TGTGCCAGCAGCCCTTCCGGGGGCGAAAAACTGTTTTTT.

The chain recombines TRBV28 with TRBJ2-7, with D maybe TRBD2 (5 bases). V gave up 2 bases and J gave up 0 bases, with 8 bases separating them. The CDR3 sequence is 14 residues long. Per germline, CDR1 MDHEN and CDR2 SYDVKM. The CDR3 loop is CASSLIASSYEQYF. CDR3 sequence (DNA): TGTGCCAGCAGTTTAATAGCGAGCTCCTACGAGCAGTACTTC.

The chain uses TRBV27 and TRBJ2-5, with TRBD2 identical over 9 bases. V dropped 7 bases and J dropped 4; count of bases not matched to a gene: 7. Germline V gene lookup returns CDR1 MNHEY and CDR2 SMNVEV (reference sequence). CDR3 size: 14 residues. The CDR3 sequence is CASTSAGGSETQYF. The CDR3 DNA follows: TGTGCCAGCACTTCAGCGGGGGGATCAGAGACCCAGTACTTC.

This clone was observed a handful of times. CDR3 region: CASSPSLNTEAFF. CDR3 DNA sequence: TGCGCCAGCAGCCCTAGTCTGAACACTGAAGCTTTCTTT. The V and J genes are TRBV4-1 and TRBJ1-1; D uncertain. Trimming shortened V by 4 bases and J by 0 bases, and 6 bases separated the two germline ends. CDR3 length: 13 amino acids. Germline V lookup: CDR1 MGHRA, CDR2 YSYEKL.

This clone was observed a few times. The gene calls are TRBV11-1 and TRBJ2-1; 14 bases match TRBD2. Germline lookup yields CDR1 SGHAT and CDR2 FQDESV (reference sequence). The trim removed 3 bases at V and 7 bases at J, leaving 2 bases unmatched. CDR3 length: 15 residues. DNA of the CDR3: TGTGCCAGCAGCTTTGGGACTAGCGGGAGTAATGAGCAGTTCTTC. Translation: CASSFGTSGSNEQFF.

The sample holds a few counts of this clone. The chain carries TRBV5-1 and TRBJ2-5, with 7 positions matching TRBD1. Trimming at V came to 4 bases and at J to 2 bases, leaving 8 bases not matched to a gene. CDR1 SGHRS and CDR2 YFSETQ come from the germline V gene. This CDR3 has 15 residues. The CDR3 DNA is TGCGCCAGCAGCCCCGTTTCGGGACAGCAAGAGACCCAGTACTTC. Protein product: CASSPVSGQQETQYF.

The V call is TRBV14, the J call TRBJ2-6; D is perhaps TRBD2 (5 bases). This CDR3 has 18 amino acids. Trimming left V 0 bases short and J 2 bases short, with 14 bases between. The V gene's germline CDR1 is SGHDN and CDR2 FVKESK. The CDR3 is CASSQETGRSAGANVLTF. As DNA, the CDR3 is TGTGCCAGCAGCCAAGAAACGGGGAGATCGGCTGGGGCCAACGTCCTGACTTTC.

The chain links TRBV27 to TRBJ2-2; 13 bases align to TRBD2. The germline CDR1 and CDR2 sequences are MNHEY and SMNVEV (reference sequence). J gave up 5 bases and V 6 bases, and 21 bases lay outside the gene matches. The CDR3 length is 21 residues. The CDR3 sequence is CASRSTTTSGGASGLTGELFF. CDR3 nucleotide sequence: TGTGCCAGCAGATCCACCACCACTAGCGGGGGGGCCTCTGGACTAACCGGGGAGCTGTTTTTT.

Here the CDR3 DNA reads TGTGCCAGCAGCCTCACGGTGGGAGCGGGGGCCTACAATGAGCAGTTCTTC. As protein: CASSLTVGAGAYNEQFF. V usage is TRBV14 and J usage is TRBJ2-1; 8 nucleotides agree with TRBD2. The germline V gene encodes CDR1 SGHDN and CDR2 FVKESK. The V gene end was trimmed by 4 bases and the J gene end by 2 bases; junction bases not matched to a gene: 10. There are 17 residues in the CDR3.

The rearrangement uses TRBV9 and TRBJ1-2, with TRBD1 matching over 9 bases. The CDR3 totals 16 residues. Per germline, CDR1 SGDLS and CDR2 YYNGEE. The ends lost 4 bases at V and 8 bases at J; junction bases unmatched: 15. For the CDR3, the DNA is TGTGCCAGCAGCTTACGTCGGGACAGGGTGGTTTGGGGCTACACCTTC. Translating it yields CASSLRRDRVVWGYTF.

This chain links TRBV28 with TRBJ1-3; tentative D call: TRBD1 (6 bases). Trimming removed 7 bases at V and 4 bases at J, with 23 bases between. The CDR3 has 17 amino acids. CDR1 and CDR2 (germline): MDHEN, SYDVKM. The CDR3 DNA follows: TGTGCCAGCATCCTAAGCACGGGAAAAGGGGGAGGAAACACCATATATTTT. It is translated as CASILSTGKGGGNTIYF. Full variable domain (rest looked up from reference TRBV28 and TRBJ1-3): DVKVTQSSRYLVKRTGEKVFLECVQDMDHENMFWYRQDPGLGLRLIYFSYDVKMKEKGDIPEGYSVSREKKERFSLILESASTNQTSMYLCASILSTGKGGGNTIYFGEGSWLTVV.